This T cell receptor (beta chain) was captured by sequencing in a study of T-cell memory formation after mild COVID-19. Using constant-segment primers, 5'RACE produced TCR alpha and TCR beta cDNA libraries carrying sample barcodes and UMIs. TCRdb used MiXCR to reprocess the 5' RACE reads, holding one entry per CDR3 protein. This table holds some 68,000 distinct CDR3 sequences, roughly 17% found once. The ends lost 4 bases at V and 4 bases at J; junction bases unmatched: 10. The CDR3 runs to 17 residues. CDR1 and CDR2 (germline): PRHDT, FYEKMQ (reference sequence). In its sample, this clonotype was seen a few times. Its antigen is unknown. Study outcomes and limitations: Whereas later expanders leaned CD4+, clones contracting day 15 to 85 showed a balanced CD4/CD8 makeup. Clones which contracted sat mainly in CM and EM if CD4+, and in EMRA if CD8+.

The clonotype originates from an adult woman who had mild COVID-19 (a few samples of this study predate the infection). Cell type and time point are not known. The chain is built from TRBV13 and TRBJ2-1, with TRBD2 matching over 10 bases. The specimen sequenced was PBMCs or a T cell subset sorted from them (not recorded which). The CDR3, as DNA: TGTGCCAGCAGCTCCGCCGGGAGCGGGAGGGTATACAATGAGCAGTTCTTC. Translation gives CASSSAGSGRVYNEQFF.